This is a list of T cell receptor beta chains from one sample in a study of blood T cell repertoires in COVID-19. TCRdb's copy holds only in-frame clones and misses some; the assay was immunoSEQ multiplex PCR. The sample holds roughly 99,000 clones, 90% to 95% seen once. The specimen was peripheral blood. Every receptor here comes from a woman aged 25 to 39 with acute or convalescent COVID-19. The conserved cysteine and the conserved F or W are not part of the CDR3 here. The order of the fields is V gene, J gene, CDR3 protein.

V: TRBV25-1; J: TRBJ1-4; CDR3: ASRAPNEKLF
V: TRBV7-2; J: TRBJ2-2; CDR3: ASSFGAGFSTGELF
V: TRBV4-1; J: TRBJ1-2; CDR3: ASSQEEADYGYT
V: TRBV19; J: TRBJ2-7; CDR3: ASSIDGQGGEQY
V: TRBV7-2; J: TRBJ1-4; CDR3: ASSLGGPGTVNEKLF
V: TRBV28; J: TRBJ2-5; CDR3: ASSFKGQGETQY
V: TRBV5-8; J: TRBJ1-3; CDR3: ASSSGMTNTIY
V: TRBV4-2; J: TRBJ1-5; CDR3: ASSQDWQGHQPQH
V: TRBV3-1/TRBV3-2; J: TRBJ1-3; CDR3: ASSQRTGFGNTIY
V: TRBV5-5; J: TRBJ2-7; CDR3: ASSPRGGPYEQY
V: TRBV5-4; J: TRBJ1-6; CDR3: ASSFPGVASPLH
V: TRBV30; J: TRBJ2-5; CDR3: AWGNGGQGLETQY
V: TRBV28; J: TRBJ1-5; CDR3: AGSARSSNQPQH
V: TRBV28; J: TRBJ1-5; CDR3: ASSPLLDRINQPQH
V: TRBV28; J: TRBJ1-2; CDR3: ASRRLAQASYGYT
V: TRBV6-6; J: TRBJ2-2; CDR3: ASLRPDTGELF
V: TRBV2; J: TRBJ2-2; CDR3: ASSPAGVNTGELF
V: TRBV28; J: TRBJ1-4; CDR3: ASSSYPSLQLTNEKLF